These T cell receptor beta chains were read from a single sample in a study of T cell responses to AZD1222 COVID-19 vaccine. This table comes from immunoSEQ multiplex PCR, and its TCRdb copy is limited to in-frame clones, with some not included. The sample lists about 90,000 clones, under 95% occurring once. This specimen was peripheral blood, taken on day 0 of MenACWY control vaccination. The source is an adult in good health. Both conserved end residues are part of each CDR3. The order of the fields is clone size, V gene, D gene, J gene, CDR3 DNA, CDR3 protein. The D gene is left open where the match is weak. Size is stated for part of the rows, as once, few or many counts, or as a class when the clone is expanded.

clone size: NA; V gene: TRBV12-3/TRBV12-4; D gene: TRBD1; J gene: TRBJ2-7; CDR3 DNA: TGTGCCACCGCAACAGGGGGCCCCTACGAGCAGTACTTC; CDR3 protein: CATATGGPYEQYF
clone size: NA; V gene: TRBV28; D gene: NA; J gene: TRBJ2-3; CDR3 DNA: TGTGCCAGCAGGAGACACGGGGCAAGGTCCACAGATACGCAGTATTTT; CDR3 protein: CASRRHGARSTDTQYF
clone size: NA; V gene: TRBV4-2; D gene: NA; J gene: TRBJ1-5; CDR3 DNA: TGTGCCAGCAGCCAACTCGCGGGAAATCAGCCCCAGCATTTT; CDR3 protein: CASSQLAGNQPQHF
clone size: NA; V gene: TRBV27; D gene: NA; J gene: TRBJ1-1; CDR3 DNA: TGTGCCAGCAGTGGTTCCGGGGCGCGGAGCACTGAAGCTTTCTTT; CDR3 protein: CASSGSGARSTEAFF
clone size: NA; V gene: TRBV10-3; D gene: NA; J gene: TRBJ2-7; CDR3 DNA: TGTGCCAGAGGAGCCCCTCTAGAGCAGTACTTC; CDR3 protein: CARGAPLEQYF
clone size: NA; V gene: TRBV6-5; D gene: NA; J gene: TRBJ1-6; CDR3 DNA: TGTGCCAGCACCGCAAACAGTGATTCACCCCTCCACTTT; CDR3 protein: CASTANSDSPLHF
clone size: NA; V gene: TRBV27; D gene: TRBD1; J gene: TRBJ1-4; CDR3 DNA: TGTGCCAGCAGACTCTACGACAGGGTGGGCGAAAAACTGTTTTTT; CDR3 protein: CASRLYDRVGEKLFF
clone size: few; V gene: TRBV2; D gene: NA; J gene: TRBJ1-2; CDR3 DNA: TGTGCCAGCAGTCTCGGGGAAGGCTATGGCTACACCTTC; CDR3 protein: CASSLGEGYGYTF
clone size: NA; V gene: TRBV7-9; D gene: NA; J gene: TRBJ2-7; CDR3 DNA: TGTGCCAGCAGCTTTTTACAGGTTGAGGACGAGCAGTACTTC; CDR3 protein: CASSFLQVEDEQYF
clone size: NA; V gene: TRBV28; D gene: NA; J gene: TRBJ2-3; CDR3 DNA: TGTGCCAGCACCGGGGAGGGCACAGATACGCAGTATTTT; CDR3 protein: CASTGEGTDTQYF
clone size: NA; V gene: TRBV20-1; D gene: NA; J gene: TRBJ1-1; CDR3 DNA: TGCAGTGCTAGTCTCTCGGGCCCGACCGAGGCCACTGAAGCTTTCTTT; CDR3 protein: CSASLSGPTEATEAFF
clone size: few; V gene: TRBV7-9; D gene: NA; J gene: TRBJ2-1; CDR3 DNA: TGTGCCAGCAGGCAGGTCAATGAGCAGTTCTTC; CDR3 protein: CASRQVNEQFF
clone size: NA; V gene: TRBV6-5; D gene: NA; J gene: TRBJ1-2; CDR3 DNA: TGTGCCAGCAGTTCCCCTACAAGTAACTATGGCTACACCTTC; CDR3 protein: CASSSPTSNYGYTF